These T cell receptor beta chains were read from a single sample in a study of shared T cell receptors in the human thymus. Libraries were prepared by immunoSEQ multiplex PCR; TCRdb keeps only in-frame clonotypes and omits some of them. Of some 720,000 clones in the sample, more than 75% were seen once. Separately, the same data were catalogued under a study of human thymus T cells.

The specimen sequenced was thymocytes. The receptor source for this set is a boy under two years old with a congenital heart defect. Each CDR3 is given with its conserved first and last residue. A D gene is named only where the DNA matches it firmly. Clone size is stated in some rows and not others, as once, few, many or a class when expanded.

J gene,V gene,D gene,clone size,CDR3 protein,CDR3 DNA
TRBJ2-2,TRBV27,.,once,CASSLLTHARTGELFF,TGTGCCAGCAGTTTACTTACGCATGCCAGGACCGGGGAGCTGTTTTTT
TRBJ1-2,TRBV10-1,TRBD1,.,CASTFPGGHYGYTF,TGCGCCAGTACTTTCCCAGGGGGACACTATGGCTACACCTTC
TRBJ2-1,TRBV20-1,.,.,CSARADNEQFF,TGCAGTGCTAGGGCTGACAATGAGCAGTTCTTC
TRBJ2-7,TRBV6-1,TRBD2,.,CASSALREVNYEQYF,TGTGCCAGCAGTGCCCTTCGGGAGGTTAACTACGAGCAGTACTTC
TRBJ2-7,TRBV11-2,TRBD1,.,CASSLGEQGHYEQYF,TGTGCCAGCAGCCTAGGGGAACAGGGGCACTACGAGCAGTACTTC
TRBJ2-7,TRBV5-1,TRBD2,.,CASSLGREGDIYEQYF,TGCGCCAGCAGCTTGGGGCGGGAGGGGGATATCTACGAGCAGTACTTC
TRBJ2-7,TRBV2,TRBD2,.,CASSAREVSYEQYF,TGTGCCAGCAGTGCACGGGAGGTCTCCTACGAGCAGTACTTC
TRBJ2-2,TRBV7-8,.,.,CASSPTGGELFF,TGTGCCAGCAGCCCTACCGGCGGGGAGCTGTTTTTT
TRBJ2-7,TRBV27,.,.,CASSFGNVPSYEQYF,TGTGCCAGCAGTTTCGGGAACGTCCCCTCTTACGAGCAGTACTTC
TRBJ2-5,TRBV29-1,TRBD2,.,CSAQSSGQETQYF,TGCAGCGCCCAATCTAGCGGCCAAGAGACCCAGTACTTC
TRBJ2-7,TRBV27,.,.,CASSSQRGNSGRPYEQYF,TGTGCCAGCAGTTCCCAGAGGGGGAATAGCGGGCGGCCCTACGAGCAGTACTTC
TRBJ1-2,TRBV19,TRBD1,.,CASSLWTGLYGYTF,TGTGCCAGTAGTCTCTGGACAGGCTTGTATGGCTACACCTTC
TRBJ1-2,TRBV29-1,.,once,CSVEAFHREGRNYGYTF,TGCAGCGTTGAAGCGTTCCACAGGGAGGGGCGGAACTATGGCTACACCTTC
TRBJ2-7,TRBV6-4,.,.,CASSDSRQEGRDCLPYEQYF,TGTGCCAGCAGTGACTCCCGGCAGGAGGGACGTGATTGCCTTCCCTACGAGCAGTACTTC
TRBJ2-4,TRBV5-1,TRBD2,.,CASSLGGTSEEYF,TGCGCCAGCAGCTTGGGGGGGACTAGCGAGGAGTACTTC
TRBJ2-7,TRBV10-2,TRBD1,.,CASSGGQGRYEQYF,TGCGCCAGCAGTGGGGGACAGGGGAGGTACGAGCAGTACTTC
TRBJ2-1,TRBV7-4,.,.,CASSSREGGDEQFF,TGTGCCAGCAGCTCTAGGGAAGGAGGCGATGAGCAGTTCTTC
TRBJ1-5,TRBV12-5,.,.,CASGSPGSPNQPQHF,TGTGCTAGTGGTTCCCCGGGAAGCCCCAATCAGCCCCAGCATTTT
TRBJ1-5,TRBV4-1,.,.,CASSQAGSQPQHF,TGCGCCAGCAGCCAAGCGGGGAGCCAGCCCCAGCATTTT
TRBJ1-4,TRBV6-5,.,few,CASSYLARANEKLFF,TGTGCCAGCAGTTACTTGGCGAGGGCTAATGAAAAACTGTTTTTT
TRBJ2-6,TRBV28,TRBD2,.,CASSFQREVGANVLTF,TGTGCCAGCAGTTTCCAGCGGGAGGTTGGGGCCAACGTCCTGACTTTC
TRBJ1-5,TRBV6-1,TRBD1,.,CASSEGDRGQGNQPQHF,TGTGCCAGCAGTGAAGGGGACAGGGGGCAAGGCAATCAGCCCCAGCATTTT